The 26 T cell receptor beta chains in this list originate from one sample, sequenced in a study of cytomegalovirus exposure and HLA in healthy donors. This PCR relied on a set of 60 Vbeta primers and 13 Jbeta primers. Only in-frame clones appear in the TCRdb table, and some are missing; sequencing was by immunoSEQ multiplex PCR. The sample includes 100,000 to 150,000 clones, approximately 84% seen only once; the top ten take 3.5% to 4.5%. The sequenced sample was PBMCs. Receptor source: a young man in good health and CMV-seropositive.

DNA of the CDR3: TGTGCCAGCAGCCGTATCCGGGGGAGGCCCTTCGCTCTGTTCTTC. Protein product: CASSRIRGRPFALFF. The V call is TRBV11-2, the J call TRBJ2-1; maybe TRBD2 (6 bases). V gave up 5 bases and J gave up 15 bases, with 26 bases separating them. Germline V lookup: CDR1 SGHAT, CDR2 FQNNGV. The CDR3 has 15 residues.

The chain joins TRBV6-5 to TRBJ2-7, with D possibly matching TRBD1 (5 bases). From germline, CDR1 is MNHEY and CDR2 SVGAGI. The CDR3 runs to 13 residues. V lost 6 bases and J lost 0, with 9 bases in between. CDR3 sequence reads: CASRDINSYEQYF. In DNA, the CDR3 is TGTGCCAGCAGGGACATAAACTCCTACGAGCAGTACTTC.

The chain joins TRBV30 to TRBJ2-7; tentative D call: TRBD2 (6 bases). The V gene's germline CDR1 is GTSNPN and CDR2 SVGIG (reference sequence). Trimming pared 2 bases from V and 0 bases from J, leaving 8 bases between. The CDR3 length is 13 residues. CDR3 protein: CAWSFGGSYEQYF. The DNA for the CDR3 is TGTGCCTGGAGTTTCGGGGGCTCCTACGAGCAGTACTTC.

The gene calls are TRBV7-9 and TRBJ1-4, with D possibly TRBD1 on 5 matching bases. The length of the CDR3 is 16 residues. V lost 5 bases and J lost 6, with 19 bases in between. Germline V gene sequence: CDR1 SEHNR, CDR2 FQNEAQ (reference sequence). The CDR3 spells CASSNLPQGGDEKLFF. The CDR3 region has the DNA TGTGCCAGCAGCAATCTGCCCCAGGGAGGGGATGAAAAACTGTTTTTT.

The V and J genes are TRBV5-1 and TRBJ1-2; TRBD1 is a possible D gene (5 bases). Germline loops: CDR1 SGHRS, CDR2 YFSETQ. The ends were cut back, 1 base at V and 4 bases at J, with 11 bases in the middle. The CDR3 extends over 14 amino acids. CDR3 bases: TGCGCCAGCAGCTTGAACGGGGGGAGCTATGGCTACACCTTC. It encodes CASSLNGGSYGYTF. The variable domain in full, completed from reference TRBV5-1 and TRBJ1-2, reads KAGVTQTPRYLIKTRGQQVTLSCSPISGHRSVSWYQQTPGQGLQFLFEYFSETQRNKGNFPGRFSGRQFSNSRSEMNVSTLELGDSALYLCASSLNGGSYGYTFGSGTRLTVV.

The rearrangement links TRBV7-2 to TRBJ2-7; TRBD1 matches at 7 bases. Trimming at V came to 5 bases and at J to 2 bases, leaving 9 bases not matched to a gene. The CDR3 length is 15 residues. Germline CDR1 SGHTA, CDR2 FQGNSA. This CDR3 reads CASSRGGQAAYEQYF. CDR3 nucleotide sequence: TGTGCCAGCAGCAGGGGTGGACAGGCTGCCTACGAGCAGTACTTC. Combining the CDR3 with reference TRBV7-2 and TRBJ2-7 gives the whole variable domain GAGVSQSPSNKVTEKGKDVELRCDPISGHTALYWYRQSLGQGLEFLIYFQGNSAPDKSGLPSDRFSAERTGGSVSTLTIQRTQQEDSAVYLCASSRGGQAAYEQYFGPGTRLTVT.

This sequence joins TRBV4-3 and TRBJ2-3; 9 positions agree with TRBD2. Germline lookup yields CDR1 LGHNA and CDR2 YSLEER. V dropped 0 bases and J dropped 5; count of bases not matched to a gene: 6. The CDR3 spans 16 residues. In DNA form, the CDR3 reads TGCGCCAGCAGCCAAGATTTAGCGGGAGCAAAAGATACGCAGTATTTT. It yields the protein CASSQDLAGAKDTQYF.

The rearrangement uses TRBV19 and TRBJ1-1; 9 nucleotides agree with TRBD1. In germline, CDR1 is LNHDA, CDR2 SQIVND (reference sequence). This CDR3 spans 15 amino acids. Trimming at V came to 6 bases and at J to 3 bases, leaving 8 bases not matched to a gene. This CDR3 reads CASSSGTGLDTEAFF. The CDR3 DNA follows: TGTGCCAGTAGCTCCGGGACAGGGTTGGACACTGAAGCTTTCTTT.

The J gene is TRBJ2-7, the V gene TRBV30, with 7 bases fitting TRBD1. The junction had 5 bases not matched to a gene; V was cut back by 4 bases and J by 2 bases. In germline, CDR1 is GTSNPN, CDR2 SVGIG (reference sequence). The CDR3 sequence is 13 residues long. The CDR3 DNA reads as TGTGCCTGGAAGGGACAGTATCCCTACGAGCAGTACTTC. Its protein is CAWKGQYPYEQYF.

This chain connects TRBV7-9 to TRBJ1-2; 7 bases fit TRBD1. V was clipped by 4 bases and J by 7 bases; unmatched bases: 15. This CDR3 has 16 amino acids. From germline, CDR1 is SEHNR and CDR2 FQNEAQ (reference sequence). The CDR3 loop is CASSSSGGTVGAGYTF. CDR3 coding DNA: TGTGCCAGCAGCTCCTCTGGGGGGACAGTAGGGGCTGGCTACACCTTC.

The chain is built from TRBV4-3 and TRBJ1-4; no reliable D call. CDR1 and CDR2 (germline): LGHNA, YSLEER. The CDR3 contains 16 residues. V gave up 2 bases and J gave up 2 bases, with 12 bases separating them. This CDR3 is CASSQLAGYTNEKLFF. The CDR3 DNA reads as TGCGCCAGCAGCCAACTCGCGGGGTACACTAATGAAAAACTGTTTTTT.

The gene calls are TRBV25-1 and TRBJ2-7, with D perhaps matching TRBD2 (6 bases). V lost 3 bases and J 3 bases, leaving 21 bases between the germline ends. The CDR3 runs to 17 residues. From germline, CDR1 is MGHDK and CDR2 SYGVNS. The CDR3: CASSDGGRRQGGYEQYF. The CDR3 coding sequence is TGTGCCAGCAGTGATGGAGGGAGACGGCAGGGCGGCTACGAGCAGTACTTC.

This sequence joins TRBV29-1 and TRBJ2-1; 10 bases fit TRBD2. Germline CDR1 SQVTM, CDR2 ANQGSEA. The CDR3 extends over 16 amino acids. V was clipped by 5 bases and J by 7 bases; unmatched bases: 14. CDR3 sequence reads: CSVSGGEGGYRNEQFF. The CDR3 DNA is TGCAGCGTTAGCGGGGGGGAGGGGGGGTACAGGAATGAGCAGTTCTTC.

J is TRBJ2-6 and V is TRBV30; no clear D. Germline CDR1 reads GTSNPN; CDR2 reads SVGIG (reference sequence). With 0 bases removed from V and 0 bases from J, the gap between germline ends came to 3 bases. The CDR3 is 14 amino acids. In DNA, the CDR3 is TGTGCCTGGAGTGTCTCCTCTGGGGCCAACGTCCTGACTTTC. Translated, it gives CAWSVSSGANVLTF.

This chain connects TRBV19 to TRBJ2-2, with 8 nucleotides matching TRBD2. The CDR3 runs 17 residues. With 7 bases clipped from V and 5 bases from J, the junction kept 15 bases outside the gene matches. CDR1 is LNHDA and CDR2 is SQIVND in the germline V gene (reference sequence). The CDR3 DNA reads as TGTGCCAGTAAGGGTGGACTAGCTCCCCTTCGGACCGGGGAGCTGTTTTTT. Translation gives CASKGGLAPLRTGELFF.

This sequence joins TRBV30 and TRBJ1-1; D is unclear. The CDR3 is 13 residues long. Trimming removed 1 base at V and 2 bases at J, with 8 bases between. The germline V gene encodes CDR1 GTSNPN and CDR2 SVGIG (reference sequence). CDR3 nucleotide sequence: TGTGCCTGGAGTGGCCGGTTCAACACTGAAGCTTTCTTT. Residues: CAWSGRFNTEAFF.

Notes on this clone: Other nucleotide sequences in the sample specify the same CDR3. The V and J genes are TRBV7-9 and TRBJ1-3, with no clear D. The germline V gene has CDR1 SEHNR and CDR2 FQNEAQ (reference sequence). This CDR3 region has 14 residues. Trimming pared 2 bases from V and 7 bases from J, leaving 12 bases between. The CDR3 nucleotides are TGTGCCAGCAGCTTATCAGCGGAAGGGAACACCATATATTTT. It specifies CASSLSAEGNTIYF.

The gene calls are TRBV5-6 and TRBJ1-1; TRBD1 agrees at 8 bases. The CDR3 sequence is 17 residues long. The germline CDR1 and CDR2 sequences are SGHDT and YYEEEE. V lost 2 bases, J lost 4 bases, and 13 bases stayed unmatched. As DNA, the CDR3 is TGTGCCAGCAGCTTTGTCAGGGGGCGTGGATCGAGCACTGAAGCTTTCTTT. Residues: CASSFVRGRGSSTEAFF.

This clone was seen a single time. The chain links TRBV6-1 to TRBJ1-5, with 9 bases identical to TRBD1. Germline CDR1 is MNHNS and CDR2 is SASEGT. CDR3 size: 15 residues. J gave up 4 bases and V 7 bases, and 8 bases lay outside the gene matches. The CDR3 spells CASNRGRLGNQPQHF. In DNA, the CDR3 is TGTGCCAGCAACAGGGGGCGATTGGGAAATCAGCCCCAGCATTTT.

The chain links TRBV10-3 to TRBJ1-3; TRBD1 might be the D (6 bases). Trimming pared 2 bases from V and 0 bases from J, leaving 8 bases between. Per germline, CDR1 ENHRY and CDR2 SYGVKD. The CDR3 has 15 amino acids. CDR3 loop: CAISEGQNSGNTIYF. The CDR3 DNA is TGTGCCATCAGTGAGGGACAGAACTCTGGAAACACCATATATTTT.

The V and J genes are TRBV2 and TRBJ2-5; 10 bases map to TRBD2. Germline assignment: CDR1 SNHLY and CDR2 FYNNEI. This CDR3 has 14 residues. V was clipped by 1 base and J by 7 bases; unmatched bases: 3. The CDR3: CASSEVASGGTQYF. CDR3 in DNA: TGTGCCAGCAGTGAAGTGGCTAGCGGGGGGACCCAGTACTTC.

The chain links TRBV9 to TRBJ2-2, with D possibly matching TRBD2 (6 bases). There are 18 residues in the CDR3. V lost 3 bases, J lost 4 bases, and 22 bases lay in between. Germline lookup yields CDR1 SGDLS and CDR2 YYNGEE. As DNA, the CDR3 is TGTGCCAGCAGCGGCACTGGGTTGGGGAGGCGAGGCACCGGGGAGCTGTTTTTT. Translating gives CASSGTGLGRRGTGELFF.

V is TRBV12-5 and J is TRBJ2-1, with TRBD2 identical over 10 bases. The germline V gene has CDR1 LGHNT and CDR2 FRNRAP. Trimming removed 6 bases from V and 7 bases from J; junction bases left unmatched: 9. The CDR3 is made up of 15 amino acids. DNA of the CDR3: TGTGCTAGTGGCCCGATAGCGGGGGGCAAAAATGAGCAGTTCTTC. Protein sequence: CASGPIAGGKNEQFF.

The chain is built from TRBV5-1 and TRBJ2-1, with TRBD2 matching over 11 bases. The V and J ends lost 7 bases and 5 bases, in that order; junction bases with no gene match: 8. CDR1 SGHRS and CDR2 YFSETQ come from the germline V gene. This CDR3 spans 15 amino acids. CDR3 in amino acids: CASGTGLAVNNEQFF. Here the CDR3 DNA reads TGCGCCAGCGGAACGGGACTAGCGGTTAACAATGAGCAGTTCTTC.

The chain combines TRBV5-6 with TRBJ2-5; D might be TRBD2 (6 bases). V lost 4 bases, J lost 5 bases, and 24 bases lay in between. The CDR3 runs to 17 residues. The germline V gene encodes CDR1 SGHDT and CDR2 YYEEEE. The CDR3 DNA follows: TGTGCCAGCAGCGGCGGGCGACTAGGGAGATATGAGGAGACCCAGTACTTC. Its translation: CASSGGRLGRYEETQYF.

The genes are TRBV7-6 and TRBJ2-3, with D perhaps matching TRBD1 (5 bases). Germline assignment: CDR1 SGHVS and CDR2 FNYEAQ. The V end was cut by 1 base, the J end by 5 bases, with 7 bases between. The CDR3 is 13 amino acids. CDR3 sequence reads: CASSLDQGDTQYF. CDR3 in DNA: TGTGCCAGCAGCTTAGATCAGGGAGATACGCAGTATTTT.